The 22 T cell receptor beta chains below come from one sample, sequenced in a study of Ad26.COV2.S vaccination and SARS-CoV-2 variants. The method was immunoSEQ multiplex PCR; TCRdb's version includes in-frame clones alone and lacks a portion of them. The sample comprises 300,000 to 350,000 clones, 88% of which are singletons, and 6.4% rests with the top ten. Treatment noted: roughly 19 received Ad26.COV2.S at low or high dose, single or two shots; 5 received placebo; per-sample allocation not given. It was on day 63 after the first vaccine or placebo injection that samples were taken. Here the sequenced sample was peripheral blood, taken in a trial of Ad26.COV2.S vaccine versus placebo. The receptor source for this set is a person between 18 and 59 years old who received the Ad26.COV2.S COVID-19 vaccine or a placebo.

V is TRBV6-5 and J is TRBJ2-1; tentative D call: TRBD2 (6 bases). The V end was cut by 0 bases, the J end by 7 bases, with 16 bases between. The germline gives CDR1 MNHEY, CDR2 SVGAGI. The CDR3 length is 16 residues. CDR3 bases: TGTGCCAGCAGTTACTCCCTTAGCGACGGGGGAAATGAGCAGTTCTTC. The encoded protein is CASSYSLSDGGNEQFF.

V usage is TRBV6-1 and J usage is TRBJ1-6, with D unresolved. CDR1 and CDR2 from the germline V gene are MNHNS and SASEGT. Trimming pared 3 bases from V and 7 bases from J, leaving 4 bases between. This CDR3 region has 12 residues. CDR3 coding DNA: TGTGCCAGCAGTGAGGGGAATTCACCCCTCCACTTT. It specifies CASSEGNSPLHF.

This clone came up once. This rearrangement joins TRBV9 to TRBJ1-2; D gene uncertain. This CDR3 comprises 12 residues. The V end lost 4 bases, the J end lost 11 bases, and 15 bases lay between the germline ends. Germline lookup yields CDR1 SGDLS and CDR2 YYNGEE. CDR3 region: CASSPIKQRYTF. The CDR3 DNA reads as TGTGCCAGCAGCCCAATAAAACAGCGTTACACCTTC.

The V and J genes are TRBV9 and TRBJ2-3; 11 positions agree with TRBD2. Per germline, CDR1 SGDLS and CDR2 YYNGEE. The CDR3 consists of 16 residues. V dropped 3 bases and J dropped 0; count of bases not matched to a gene: 3. Written as DNA, the CDR3 is TGTGCCAGCAGCGGAACTAGCGGGGGAAGCACAGATACGCAGTATTTT. The encoded protein is CASSGTSGGSTDTQYF. The complete variable domain, with remaining parts taken from reference TRBV9 and TRBJ2-3, reads DSGVTQTPKHLITATGQRVTLRCSPRSGDLSVYWYQQSLDQGLQFLIQYYNGEERAKGNILERFSAQQFPDLHSELNLSSLELGDSALYFCASSGTSGGSTDTQYFGPGTRLTVL.

This clone showed up just once. This chain connects TRBV9 to TRBJ2-1; possible D gene TRBD2, 6 bases. Germline V CDR1 and CDR2: SGDLS, YYNGEE. The CDR3 is made up of 16 amino acids. V lost 0 bases and J 9 bases, leaving 19 bases between the germline ends. CDR3 bases: TGTGCCAGCAGCGTAGCTGGGGACTCCCAGGGACGTGAGCAGTTCTTC. Residues: CASSVAGDSQGREQFF.

The V and J genes are TRBV27 and TRBJ2-3; D unresolved. Trimming took 6 bases from V and 4 from J, leaving 11 bases between them. The CDR3 runs to 13 residues. CDR1 is MNHEY, CDR2 SMNVEV, per germline (reference sequence). The CDR3 sequence: CASSLWGPDTQYF. CDR3 DNA sequence: TGTGCCAGCAGCCTATGGGGTCCAGATACGCAGTATTTT.

The gene calls are TRBV9 and TRBJ2-7, with D unclear. Germline V CDR1 and CDR2: SGDLS, YYNGEE. This CDR3 spans 12 amino acids. V was trimmed by 8 bases and J by 1 base, leaving 10 bases between them. The CDR3 DNA sequence: TGTGCCAGATTTGACAAGTCCTACGAGCAGTACTTC. It encodes CARFDKSYEQYF.

The chain employs TRBV19 and TRBJ1-4; TRBD1 might be the D (5 bases). This CDR3 is built from 17 residues. Germline loops: CDR1 LNHDA, CDR2 SQIVND (reference sequence). The V end lost 4 bases, the J end lost 0 bases, and 15 bases lay between the germline ends. The CDR3 sequence: CASSRGWGTATNEKLFF. In DNA, the CDR3 is TGTGCCAGTAGTAGGGGATGGGGCACGGCAACTAATGAAAAACTGTTTTTT. Full variable domain (remainder filled in from reference TRBV19 and TRBJ1-4): DGGITQSPKYLFRKEGQNVTLSCEQNLNHDAMYWYRQDPGQGLRLIYYSQIVNDFQKGDIAEGYSVSREKKESFPLTVTSAQKNPTAFYLCASSRGWGTATNEKLFFGSGTQLSVL.

The chain is built from TRBV4-3 and TRBJ1-4; 11 bases align to TRBD1. This CDR3 has 14 residues. The trim removed 4 bases at V and 6 bases at J, leaving 1 base unmatched. Germline assignment: CDR1 LGHNA and CDR2 YSLEER. CDR3 residues: CASSPGQGDEKLFF. CDR3 bases: TGCGCCAGCAGCCCGGGACAGGGGGATGAAAAACTGTTTTTT.

V and J are TRBV6-2 or TRBV6-3 and TRBJ1-5; TRBD1 aligns across 10 bases. Trimming cost V 2 bases and J 7 bases; bases outside gene matches: 5. This CDR3 is built from 15 residues. Germline V gene lookup returns CDR1 MNHEY and CDR2 SVGEGT. CDR3 nucleotide sequence: TGTGCCAGCAGTTACCGGGACAGGGGTTCCCAGCCCCAGCATTTT. Translated, it gives CASSYRDRGSQPQHF.

Of note for this clone: Other nucleotide sequences from this sample produce the same CDR3. The V call is TRBV20-1, the J call TRBJ2-7, with unresolved D. The germline CDR1 and CDR2 sequences are DFQATT and SNEGSKA (reference sequence). The CDR3 is 10 residues long. Deletions cut 5 bases from V and 2 bases from J, with 4 bases between. This chain's CDR3 is CSAGTYEQYF. As DNA, the CDR3 is TGCAGTGCTGGGACCTACGAGCAGTACTTC.

The chain has TRBV2 and TRBJ1-6, with D hard to call. Germline values: CDR1 SNHLY, CDR2 FYNNEI. The CDR3 totals 14 residues. V gave up 7 bases and J gave up 7 bases, with 14 bases separating them. CDR3 amino acids: CASTLSRTNSPLHF. CDR3 in DNA: TGTGCCAGCACCCTATCCCGAACAAATTCACCCCTCCACTTT.

Here the CDR3 DNA reads TGCGCCAGCAGCTTGACTAGCCCTACAGCCGCGAACACCGGGGAGCTGTTTTTT. Its translation is CASSLTSPTAANTGELFF. The chain recombines TRBV5-1 with TRBJ2-2; D is perhaps TRBD2 (6 bases). The CDR3 has 18 residues. The V gene lost 1 base and the J gene lost 0 bases, with 16 bases spanning the gap. The V gene's germline CDR1 is SGHRS and CDR2 YFSETQ.

The V gene is TRBV7-8, the J gene TRBJ2-1; D is uncertain. Germline-derived CDR1 and CDR2 are SGHVS and FQNEAQ. The CDR3 runs 13 residues. The V and J ends lost 8 bases and 6 bases respectively, with 14 bases between them. The CDR3 DNA follows: TGTGCCAGCGGATTAGGACGGATCAATGAGCAGTTCTTC. This encodes CASGLGRINEQFF.

The chain couples TRBV19 to TRBJ2-5; D may be TRBD1 (5 bases). Germline loops: CDR1 LNHDA, CDR2 SQIVND (reference sequence). This CDR3 is 14 amino acids long. Deletions cut 0 bases from V and 5 bases from J, with 10 bases between. CDR3 bases: TGTGCCAGTAGTATAGATAAGGGGCGTGAGACCCAGTACTTC. It is translated as CASSIDKGRETQYF.

This clone was detected a few times. The chain joins TRBV10-3 to TRBJ1-2, with D possibly TRBD1 on 5 matching bases. The CDR3 totals 13 residues. Trimming pared 2 bases from V and 6 bases from J, leaving 10 bases between. CDR1 ENHRY and CDR2 SYGVKD come from the germline V gene. CDR3 in DNA: TGTGCCATCAGTGAGCTCCAGGGTGATGGCTACACCTTC. Translation gives CAISELQGDGYTF.

The chain joins TRBV29-1 to TRBJ2-7; D possibly corresponds to TRBD1 (5 bases). Trimming cost V 7 bases and J 1 base, with 14 bases left between them. The germline gives CDR1 SQVTM, CDR2 ANQGSEA. The CDR3 runs to 13 residues. CDR3 coding DNA: TGCAGCGGTGCGACAGCCAGATCCTACGAGCAGTACTTC. Amino acids: CSGATARSYEQYF.

The chain has TRBV12-5 and TRBJ1-2, with TRBD1 matching 8 bases. This CDR3 contains 13 residues. Germline lookup yields CDR1 LGHNT and CDR2 FRNRAP. With V trimmed by 5 bases and J by 6 bases, 5 bases remained unmatched. This CDR3 reads CASGGQGDDGYTF. The CDR3 DNA sequence: TGTGCTAGTGGTGGACAGGGTGACGATGGCTACACCTTC.

This chain's CDR3 is CASSFGTSGIEQYF. CDR3 DNA: TGCGCCAGCAGCTTTGGGACTAGCGGGATCGAGCAGTACTTC. J is TRBJ2-7 and V is TRBV5-1; 13 nucleotides match TRBD2. Germline V gene sequence: CDR1 SGHRS, CDR2 YFSETQ. With 2 bases clipped from V and 6 bases from J, the junction kept 2 bases outside the gene matches. CDR3 length: 14 amino acids.

The chain is built from TRBV10-3 and TRBJ2-1, with 12 positions matching TRBD1. Per the germline V gene, CDR1 is ENHRY and CDR2 is SYGVKD. The CDR3 covers 14 residues. Trimming cost V 6 bases and J 7 bases; bases outside gene matches: 4. CDR3: CAISGDRGLNEQFF. The CDR3 nucleotides read TGTGCCATCAGCGGGGACAGGGGGCTGAATGAGCAGTTCTTC.

The chain recombines TRBV6-2 or TRBV6-3 with TRBJ1-5; D not certain. The CDR3 is 14 residues long. Trimming took off 6 bases at V and 0 bases at J, with 9 bases between the two ends. Germline CDR1 and CDR2: MNHEY and SVGEGT. CDR3 loop: CASSPMTSNQPQHF. DNA for the CDR3: TGTGCCAGCAGCCCGATGACTAGCAATCAGCCCCAGCATTTT.

The genes are TRBV12-5 and TRBJ2-2, with D unresolved. Germline-derived CDR1 and CDR2 are LGHNT and FRNRAP. Trimming took 1 base from V and 8 from J, leaving 2 bases between them. The length of the CDR3 is 11 residues. The CDR3 DNA sequence: TGTGCTAGTGGTTTGGCGGGGGAGCTGTTTTTT. The encoded protein is CASGLAGELFF.